This is a list of T cell receptor beta chains from one sample in a study of T cells in localized non-small cell lung cancer. Data came from immunoSEQ multiplex PCR; TCRdb stores just in-frame clones and leaves some out. The sample includes tens of thousands of clones, about 83% of them seen just once. Here the sequenced sample was peripheral blood, taken before any cancer treatment. These receptors all come from a female donor of 60 years or more with stage II squamous cell lung carcinoma. Each CDR3 is given without its conserved first and last residue. Each record gives: J gene, V gene, CDR3 length, CDR3 protein.

j_gene: TRBJ2-3
v_gene: TRBV27
len: 13
CDR3aa: ASSFSGGLEDTQY

j_gene: TRBJ1-1
v_gene: TRBV7-8
len: 12
CDR3aa: ASSSGTVNTEAF

j_gene: TRBJ2-3
v_gene: TRBV2
len: 13
CDR3aa: ASSEMRGRTDTQY

j_gene: TRBJ1-3
v_gene: TRBV7-9
len: 13
CDR3aa: ASPDRGLSGNTIY

j_gene: TRBJ1-1
v_gene: TRBV5-1
len: 13
CDR3aa: ASSELGVVGTEAF

j_gene: TRBJ1-5
v_gene: TRBV10-3
len: 11
CDR3aa: ATTGISNQPQH

j_gene: TRBJ1-6
v_gene: TRBV14
len: 11
CDR3aa: ASSQDRRTPLH

j_gene: TRBJ2-5
v_gene: TRBV5-1
len: 13
CDR3aa: ASSLSGGAIETQY

j_gene: TRBJ1-2
v_gene: TRBV30
len: 14
CDR3aa: AWSRDRASSNYGYT

j_gene: TRBJ1-3
v_gene: TRBV30
len: 12
CDR3aa: AWSAGGGGNTIY

j_gene: TRBJ2-1
v_gene: TRBV9
len: 12
CDR3aa: ASSVGARSNEQF

j_gene: TRBJ1-5
v_gene: TRBV19
len: 11
CDR3aa: ASSSGRYQPQH

j_gene: TRBJ1-5
v_gene: TRBV7-8
len: 13
CDR3aa: ASSSQTAGNQPQH